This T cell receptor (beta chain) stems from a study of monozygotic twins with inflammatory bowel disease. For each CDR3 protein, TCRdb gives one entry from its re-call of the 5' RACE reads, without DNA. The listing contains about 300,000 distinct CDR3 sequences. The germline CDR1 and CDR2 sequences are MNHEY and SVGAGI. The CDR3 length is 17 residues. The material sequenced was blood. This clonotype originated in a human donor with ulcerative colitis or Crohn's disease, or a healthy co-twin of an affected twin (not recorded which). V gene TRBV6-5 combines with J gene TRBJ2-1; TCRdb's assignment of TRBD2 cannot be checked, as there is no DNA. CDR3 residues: CASSYSPTSGQANEQFF.